The 28 T cell receptor beta chains given below trace back to one sample, sequenced in a study of human T cells and chemical hapten exposure. As to time point: patch test 1, 2 weeks after DPC sensitization. Treatment given: therapeutic diphenylcyclopropenone sensitization with weekly scalp DPC. The starting material, unfractionated whole blood, was used for total RNA extraction. TCRdb processed the RACE reads anew with MiXCR; each CDR3 protein has one entry. The data hold over 50,000 distinct CDR3 sequences, with roughly 11% observed a single time. The specimen comprised whole blood, sampled in connection with sensitization to the hapten diphenylcyclopropenone (DPC). These receptors all come from a woman aged 40 to 55 with alopecia areata. Some clones in this sample may be carry-over from other donors' samples.

The chain employs TRBV3-1 and TRBJ2-1; 7 bases line up with TRBD1. Germline V gene lookup returns CDR1 LGHDT and CDR2 YNNKEL (reference sequence). The CDR3 runs 16 residues. V shed 1 base and J 5 bases; nucleotides not matched to a gene: 8. The CDR3 DNA reads TGTGCCAGCAGCCAAGTAAGGGGGCCCCGAAACAATGAGCAGTTCTTC. Translating gives CASSQVRGPRNNEQFF.

The CDR3 region has the DNA TGCAGCGTCGCCGGGACAGATTACAATGAGCAGTTCTTC. This sequence encodes CSVAGTDYNEQFF. This chain joins TRBV29-1 and TRBJ2-1; 7 nucleotides align to TRBD1. CDR1 SQVTM and CDR2 ANQGSEA come from the germline V gene. V lost 6 bases, J lost 4 bases, and 6 bases stayed unmatched. The CDR3 sequence is 13 residues long.

At least ten counts were recorded for this clonotype. The chain combines TRBV5-1 with TRBJ1-1, with a tentative D call TRBD1 (6 bases). The V gene's germline CDR1 is SGHRS and CDR2 YFSETQ. This CDR3 is built from 15 residues. V dropped 0 bases and J dropped 4 bases, with 13 bases sitting between them. The CDR3 DNA sequence: TGCGCCAGCAGCTTGGGACAGGCACCGAGCACTGAAGCTTTCTTT. This translates into CASSLGQAPSTEAFF.

The rearrangement uses TRBV18 and TRBJ2-7; tentatively, D is TRBD1 (5 bases). CDR1 is KGHSH, CDR2 LQKENI, per germline. This CDR3 has 14 amino acids. Trimming took 3 bases from V and 7 from J, leaving 16 bases between them. The CDR3: CASSPKEGVREQYF. CDR3 nucleotides: TGTGCCAGCTCACCCAAGGAAGGGGTTCGAGAGCAGTACTTC.

V gene TRBV7-2 combines with J gene TRBJ2-7; 9 nucleotides align to TRBD2. Germline V gives CDR1 SGHTA, CDR2 FQGNSA. J was trimmed by 3 bases and V by 5 bases; bases with no gene match: 8. The CDR3 covers 15 residues. This CDR3 is CASSGGGAGLYEQYF. CDR3 nucleotide sequence: TGTGCCAGCAGCGGCGGGGGGGCCGGGCTCTACGAGCAGTACTTC.

This clonotype was seen repeatedly, ten times or more. The chain links TRBV29-1 to TRBJ1-2; D perhaps matches TRBD1 (5 bases). Germline CDR1 is SQVTM and CDR2 is ANQGSEA. The CDR3 is made up of 12 amino acids. Trimming took 2 bases from V and 5 from J, leaving 9 bases between them. This CDR3 reads CSVESGGYGYTF. DNA for the CDR3: TGCAGCGTTGAAAGTGGGGGGTATGGCTACACCTTC. Supplemented by reference TRBV29-1 and TRBJ1-2, the full variable domain reads SAVISQKPSRDICQRGTSLTIQCQVDSQVTMMFWYRQQPGQSLTLIATANQGSEATYESGFVIDKFPISRPNLTFSTLTVSNMSPEDSSIYLCSVESGGYGYTFGSGTRLTVV.

Ten or more counts support this clonotype. V and J are TRBV30 and TRBJ2-5; D gene uncertain. From germline, CDR1 is GTSNPN and CDR2 SVGIG (reference sequence). CDR3 length: 16 residues. V was shortened by 0 bases and J by 4 bases, with 18 bases between the two germline ends. CDR3 sequence (DNA): TGTGCCTGGAGTGTGGTCAGGAGTTTTTCTCTAGAGACCCAGTACTTC. It yields the protein CAWSVVRSFSLETQYF.

The CDR3 loop is CASSTTSTEQFF. CDR3 in DNA: TGTGCCAGCAGCACGACTAGCACTGAGCAGTTCTTC. The gene calls are TRBV28 and TRBJ2-1, with TRBD2 matching over 7 bases. J gave up 9 bases and V 6 bases, and 5 bases lay outside the gene matches. This CDR3 has 12 residues. The germline V gene encodes CDR1 MDHEN and CDR2 SYDVKM. Full variable domain (remainder filled in from reference TRBV28 and TRBJ2-1): DVKVTQSSRYLVKRTGEKVFLECVQDMDHENMFWYRQDPGLGLRLIYFSYDVKMKEKGDIPEGYSVSREKKERFSLILESASTNQTSMYLCASSTTSTEQFFGPGTRLTVL.

This clonotype has a handful of counts. V usage is TRBV12-3 or TRBV12-4 and J usage is TRBJ2-3; TRBD1 matches 9 bases. This CDR3 spans 15 amino acids. V lost 3 bases and J lost 3; bases outside the gene matches: 4. The CDR3 protein is CASSFFGTGTDTQYF. CDR3 DNA: TGTGCCAGCAGTTTTTTTGGGACAGGGACAGATACGCAGTATTTT.

The V gene is TRBV2, the J gene TRBJ2-1, with D uncertain. The CDR3 runs 13 residues. Germline V gene lookup returns CDR1 SNHLY and CDR2 FYNNEI. The V end lost 6 bases, the J end lost 8 bases, and 14 bases lay between the germline ends. CDR3 residues: CASSPDPRDEQFF. DNA for the CDR3: TGTGCCAGCAGCCCTGACCCAAGGGATGAGCAGTTCTTC.

This chain joins TRBV12-3 or TRBV12-4 and TRBJ1-2; D call uncertain. CDR3 length equals 13 residues. V gave up 6 bases and J gave up 4 bases, with 12 bases separating them. CDR3 bases: TGTGCCAGCAGGGTAGACGGGCCCTATGGCTACACCTTC. Translated: CASRVDGPYGYTF.

The V call is TRBV6-6, the J call TRBJ1-6; D remains unclear. The germline CDR1 and CDR2 sequences are MNHNY and SVGAGI (reference sequence). This CDR3 is 17 amino acids long. Trimming took off 7 bases at V and 0 bases at J, with 16 bases between the two ends. CDR3: CASMRPARDSYNSPLHF. As DNA, the CDR3 is TGTGCCAGCATGAGGCCCGCACGGGACTCCTATAATTCACCCCTCCACTTT.

This clonotype was counted many times. This CDR3 is CASSGLAGVYNEQFF. In DNA form, the CDR3 reads TGTGCCAGCTCAGGACTAGCGGGAGTCTACAATGAGCAGTTCTTC. The chain joins TRBV11-2 to TRBJ2-1, with 13 nucleotides matching TRBD2. CDR1 is SGHAT, CDR2 FQNNGV, per germline. The V and J ends lost 8 bases and 3 bases, in that order; junction bases with no gene match: 4. This CDR3 is built from 15 residues.

This clonotype showed up many times. The genes are TRBV7-3 and TRBJ2-1; no firm D call. The CDR3 is made up of 12 amino acids. Trimming left V 4 bases short and J 7 bases short, with 8 bases between. Germline V gene data show CDR1 as SGHTA and CDR2 as FQGTGA. The CDR3: CASSSHPNEQFF. CDR3 DNA sequence: TGTGCCAGCAGCTCACACCCTAATGAGCAGTTCTTC.

J is TRBJ2-1 and V is TRBV4-1; weak D call: TRBD2 (5 bases). V gave up 1 base and J gave up 10 bases, with 11 bases separating them. Germline loops: CDR1 MGHRA, CDR2 YSYEKL. The CDR3 runs 13 residues. CDR3 sequence: CASSQGRGLEQFF. CDR3 sequence (DNA): TGCGCCAGCAGCCAAGGTCGAGGACTCGAGCAGTTCTTC.

This clonotype showed up many times. The chain uses TRBV6-6 and TRBJ2-2; a weak D match, TRBD2 (5 bases). There are 13 residues in the CDR3. The germline V gene has CDR1 MNHNY and CDR2 SVGAGI (reference sequence). Trimming pared 6 bases from V and 4 bases from J, leaving 9 bases between. The CDR3 loop reads CASRDSPTGELFF. CDR3 coding DNA: TGTGCCAGCAGGGACTCTCCCACCGGGGAGCTGTTTTTT.

The V and J genes are TRBV20-1 and TRBJ1-5; 8 bases are shared with TRBD1. This CDR3 region has 13 residues. J was trimmed by 2 bases and V by 3 bases; bases with no gene match: 0. Germline V gives CDR1 DFQATT, CDR2 SNEGSKA (reference sequence). As DNA, the CDR3 is TGCAGTGCTAGGACAGGGGGCAATCAGCCCCAGCATTTT. It encodes CSARTGGNQPQHF.

In this sample, this clonotype turned up many times. V and J are TRBV4-2 and TRBJ1-1, with a tentative D call TRBD1 (6 bases). The CDR3 covers 16 residues. The ends were cut back, 0 bases at V and 7 bases at J, with 18 bases in the middle. Germline V gives CDR1 LGHNA, CDR2 YNFKEQ. CDR3 amino acids: CASSQDQGTARHEAFF. The CDR3 nucleotides read TGTGCCAGCAGCCAAGATCAGGGGACGGCCCGGCATGAAGCTTTCTTT.

This clonotype was counted only a few times. The chain is built from TRBV29-1 and TRBJ2-7; 7 positions agree with TRBD1. The germline V gene encodes CDR1 SQVTM and CDR2 ANQGSEA. This CDR3 is 11 amino acids long. Unmatched junction bases numbered 3, after V lost 7 bases and J lost 3 bases. CDR3 region: CSANRGYEQYF. For the CDR3, the DNA is TGCAGCGCGAACAGGGGCTACGAGCAGTACTTC.

This clonotype was seen a few times. The CDR3 loop reads CSARGGQGEDQPQHF. CDR3 nucleotide sequence: TGCAGTGCTAGAGGCGGACAGGGTGAGGATCAGCCCCAGCATTTT. The V gene is TRBV20-1, the J gene TRBJ1-5; 8 bases align to TRBD1. Germline values: CDR1 DFQATT, CDR2 SNEGSKA (reference sequence). The CDR3 consists of 15 residues. V lost 1 base, J lost 5 bases, and 7 bases stayed unmatched.

The chain joins TRBV11-2 to TRBJ1-1; tentative D call: TRBD1 (5 bases). The germline V gene has CDR1 SGHAT and CDR2 FQNNGV. Trimming stripped 4 bases from V and 7 bases from J, with 10 bases between. There are 12 residues in the CDR3. The CDR3 sequence is CASSSGPYEAFF. The CDR3 DNA reads as TGTGCCAGCAGCTCAGGGCCGTATGAAGCTTTCTTT. Full variable domain (rest looked up from reference TRBV11-2 and TRBJ1-1): EAGVAQSPRYKIIEKRQSVAFWCNPISGHATLYWYQQILGQGPKLLIQFQNNGVVDDSQLPKDRFSAERLKGVDSTLKIQPAKLEDSAVYLCASSSGPYEAFFGQGTRLTVV.

The chain is built from TRBV4-3 and TRBJ2-3, with D possibly matching TRBD1 (6 bases). V shed 2 bases and J shed 2 bases, with 17 bases lying between them. Germline V gene sequence: CDR1 LGHNA, CDR2 YSLEER. The CDR3 is 17 residues long. The CDR3 reads CASSQLTTGPNTDTQYF. CDR3 in DNA: TGCGCCAGCAGCCAACTAACAACAGGGCCTAACACAGATACGCAGTATTTT.

This clonotype was counted a few times. The chain recombines TRBV20-1 with TRBJ2-7; TRBD1 aligns across 7 bases. The CDR3 sequence is 13 residues long. The V gene's germline CDR1 is DFQATT and CDR2 SNEGSKA (reference sequence). Trimming removed 5 bases from V and 7 bases from J; junction bases left unmatched: 11. DNA for the CDR3: TGCAGTGCTTCCCCGGACAGGTGGGGAGAGCAGTACTTC. The encoded protein is CSASPDRWGEQYF.

This clonotype was seen a handful of times. The V gene is TRBV4-2, the J gene TRBJ1-1; D is unclear. This CDR3 contains 13 residues. Trimming removed 3 bases at V and 1 base at J, with 6 bases between. Germline loops: CDR1 LGHNA, CDR2 YNFKEQ. The CDR3 here is CASSQGENTEAFF. The CDR3 region has the DNA TGTGCCAGCAGCCAGGGAGAGAACACTGAAGCTTTCTTT.

This chain joins TRBV6-1 and TRBJ2-1; 10 bases match TRBD2. Germline assignment: CDR1 MNHNS and CDR2 SASEGT. V lost 7 bases, J lost 7 bases, and 7 bases stayed unmatched. The CDR3 contains 14 residues. The CDR3 loop reads CASNIGTSANEQFF. As DNA, the CDR3 is TGTGCCAGCAACATCGGGACTAGCGCGAATGAGCAGTTCTTC.

The chain has TRBV28 and TRBJ1-3; D call uncertain. V gave up 6 bases and J gave up 0 bases, with 15 bases separating them. This CDR3 contains 16 residues. In germline, CDR1 is MDHEN, CDR2 SYDVKM. The CDR3 DNA reads as TGTGCCAGCAGGTCTCACGGGGTCCGCTCTGGAAACACCATATATTTT. It translates to CASRSHGVRSGNTIYF.

This rearrangement joins TRBV5-6 to TRBJ1-1, with D hard to call. Germline V gene sequence: CDR1 SGHDT, CDR2 YYEEEE. Trimming removed 0 bases from V and 1 base from J, with 7 bases in between. CDR3 size: 14 residues. This chain's CDR3 is CASSLAGRNTEAFF. CDR3 sequence (DNA): TGTGCCAGCAGCTTGGCAGGACGGAACACTGAAGCTTTCTTT.

This clonotype was counted many times. For the CDR3, the DNA is TGTGCCAGCAGTTATCGGCGGACAGGGAAAAGTGAAAAACTGTTTTTT. Amino acid sequence: CASSYRRTGKSEKLFF. V gene TRBV12-3 or TRBV12-4 combines with J gene TRBJ1-4; 8 bases line up with TRBD1. V shed 4 bases and J 7 bases; nucleotides not matched to a gene: 11. This CDR3 is 16 amino acids long.